Below, 23 T cell receptor beta chains from the same sample are listed, as sequenced in a study of CD8+CD57+ T cells in acquired aplastic anemia. It was genomic DNA that served as the template for profiling TCR beta VDJ and CDR3. TCRdb processed the reads anew with MiXCR; each CDR3 protein has one entry. The data show over 150,000 distinct CDR3 sequences, about 54% seen once. Patients selected for sequencing had displayed CD8+CD57+ cell expansion by flow cytometry. Sequenced input: sorted CD4+, CD8+, or CD8+CD57+ T cells (not recorded which) from PBMCs. The receptors stem from a human donor with aplastic anemia.

The chain recombines TRBV10-3 with TRBJ1-2; unclear D gene. Per germline, CDR1 ENHRY and CDR2 SYGVKD. This CDR3 contains 13 residues. Trimming pared 3 bases from V and 4 bases from J, leaving 9 bases between. CDR3 region: CAISEVQTYGYTF. The CDR3 bases are TGTGCCATCAGTGAAGTACAGACCTATGGCTACACCTTC.

J is TRBJ1-2 and V is TRBV9; D is ambiguous. Per the germline V gene, CDR1 is SGDLS and CDR2 is YYNGEE. V lost 4 bases and J 3 bases, leaving 19 bases between the germline ends. This CDR3 has 16 residues. The CDR3 spells CASSPRGGIGDYGYTF. In DNA, the CDR3 is TGTGCCAGCAGCCCCCGGGGAGGCATCGGTGACTATGGCTACACCTTC. The whole variable domain, remainder taken from reference TRBV9 and TRBJ1-2, is DSGVTQTPKHLITATGQRVTLRCSPRSGDLSVYWYQQSLDQGLQFLIQYYNGEERAKGNILERFSAQQFPDLHSELNLSSLELGDSALYFCASSPRGGIGDYGYTFGSGTRLTVV.

The chain recombines TRBV10-2 with TRBJ2-7; 8 positions agree with TRBD1. From germline, CDR1 is WSHSY and CDR2 SAAADI. V trimming: 2 bases; J trimming: 5 bases; junction bases outside the gene matches: 8. The CDR3 has 15 residues. CDR3 protein: CASSEPVTGVNEQYF. The CDR3 DNA is TGCGCCAGCAGTGAGCCTGTGACAGGGGTAAACGAGCAGTACTTC.

This clonotype was seen once. The CDR3 DNA reads as TGTGCCACCAGCAGGGGGCCGGTAGGGGCTAACACTGAAGCTTTCTTT. This sequence encodes CATSRGPVGANTEAFF. This rearrangement joins TRBV15 to TRBJ1-1; perhaps TRBD1 as D (5 bases). The CDR3 is 16 amino acids. V was shortened by 3 bases and J by 2 bases, with 16 bases between the two germline ends. Germline CDR1 LNHNV, CDR2 YYDKDF (reference sequence).

This clonotype was seen repeatedly, ten times or more. This chain joins TRBV19 and TRBJ2-2, with TRBD1 matching 7 bases. Germline V gives CDR1 LNHDA, CDR2 SQIVND (reference sequence). The J segment lost 0 bases and the V segment lost 4 bases, leaving 5 bases of the junction unmatched. CDR3 size: 16 residues. The CDR3 DNA is TGTGCCAGTAGTAATCTCAGGGGGACGAACACCGGGGAGCTGTTTTTT. Protein product: CASSNLRGTNTGELFF.

This rearrangement joins TRBV27 to TRBJ2-7; D tentatively reads TRBD1 or TRBD2 (7 bases each). Deletions cut 2 bases from V and 5 bases from J, with 22 bases between. This CDR3 is 17 amino acids long. Germline CDR1 MNHEY, CDR2 SMNVEV (reference sequence). The CDR3 protein is CASSLDSYPQGGDEQYF. CDR3 nucleotide sequence: TGTGCCAGCAGTTTAGACTCGTATCCCCAGGGGGGGGACGAGCAGTACTTC.

The chain carries TRBV11-2 and TRBJ2-1; D remains ambiguous. The CDR3 contains 14 residues. The V end was cut by 3 bases, the J end by 8 bases, with 14 bases between. CDR1 SGHAT and CDR2 FQNNGV come from the germline V gene. The CDR3 region is CASSFSRVIDEQFF. CDR3 DNA sequence: TGTGCCAGCAGCTTTAGTCGGGTCATCGATGAGCAGTTCTTC.

This clonotype was seen only a few times. The V call is TRBV7-3, the J call TRBJ2-7; 7 bases align to TRBD1. J lost 7 bases, V lost 4 bases, and 7 bases had no gene match. The CDR3 runs to 13 residues. Germline assignment: CDR1 SGHTA and CDR2 FQGTGA. For the CDR3, the DNA is TGTGCCAGCAGCTCGACAGGGTCAGGGGAGCAGTACTTC. This encodes CASSSTGSGEQYF.

This chain uses TRBV7-8 with TRBJ2-2; the match to TRBD2 covers 8 bases. This CDR3 contains 16 residues. Germline V gene lookup returns CDR1 SGHVS and CDR2 FQNEAQ. V lost 6 bases, J lost 1 base, and 7 bases stayed unmatched. CDR3 residues: CASSPSGGRNTGELFF. The CDR3 coding sequence is TGTGCCAGCAGTCCAAGCGGGGGCCGGAACACCGGGGAGCTGTTTTTT.

Regarding this clonotype: A much larger clone lies one base from this, so it may be a read error. The chain employs TRBV6-1 and TRBJ2-1; D perhaps matches TRBD2 (5 bases). The V gene's germline CDR1 is MNHNS and CDR2 SASEGT. V dropped 4 bases and J dropped 6 bases, with 10 bases sitting between them. The CDR3 length is 13 residues. Here the CDR3 reads CASSGRGCNEQFF. CDR3 DNA sequence: TGTGCCAGCAGTGGACGAGGGTGCAATGAGCAGTTCTTC.

The gene calls are TRBV11-2 and TRBJ2-7; D is possibly TRBD2 (5 bases). Germline lookup yields CDR1 SGHAT and CDR2 FQNNGV. CDR3 length: 15 amino acids. The ends were cut back, 3 bases at V and 3 bases at J, with 15 bases in the middle. CDR3 coding DNA: TGTGCCAGCAGCTTTGGCCTTGGAGGTTTCTACGAGCAGTACTTC. Residues: CASSFGLGGFYEQYF.

Many counts were recorded for this clonotype. The rearrangement uses TRBV29-1 and TRBJ2-5; possible D gene TRBD2, 6 bases. V lost 0 bases and J lost 5, with 22 bases in between. CDR1 and CDR2 (germline): SQVTM, ANQGSEA. The CDR3 extends over 17 amino acids. The DNA of the CDR3 is TGCAGCGTTGAAGAGCCTTGGGACTTAATGGGCGAGGAGACCCAGTACTTC. Amino acids: CSVEEPWDLMGEETQYF.

This clonotype occurred many times. This chain connects TRBV19 to TRBJ2-7; 8 nucleotides match TRBD2. The CDR3 is made up of 15 amino acids. CDR1 and CDR2 (germline): LNHDA, SQIVND (reference sequence). V shed 9 bases, J shed 0 bases, and the junction held 10 bases outside the gene matches. The CDR3 sequence: CASRLAIHSSYEQYF. The CDR3, as DNA: TGTGCCAGCCGACTAGCGATTCACAGCTCCTACGAGCAGTACTTC.

The genes are TRBV5-2 and TRBJ2-1; the table calls TRBD2, which could not be checked here. TRBV5-2 is annotated as a pseudogene. There are 15 residues in the CDR3. CDR3 in DNA: TGTGCCAGCAGTCTCGCGGGGGAGTCTAGCAATGAGCAGTTCTTC. This codes for CASSLAGESSNEQFF.

This clonotype was observed many times. The J gene is TRBJ2-5, the V gene TRBV20-1, with TRBD1 matching 8 bases. The CDR3 length is 15 residues. After removal of 0 bases from V and 4 bases from J, the junction contained 7 bases not matched to a gene. CDR1 is DFQATT and CDR2 is SNEGSKA in the germline V gene (reference sequence). The CDR3 nucleotides read TGCAGTGCTAGAGATCCGGCAGGGGGCCGAGAGACCCAGTACTTC. Encoded protein: CSARDPAGGRETQYF.

This clonotype turned up a few times. The chain employs TRBV24-1 and TRBJ1-2; weak D call: TRBD1 (6 bases). The CDR3 has 14 amino acids. CDR1 is KGHDR and CDR2 is SFDVKD in the germline V gene. V lost 8 bases, J lost 0 bases, and 12 bases lay in between. CDR3 in amino acids: CATTRTATNYGYTF. The CDR3 nucleotides read TGTGCCACCACTAGGACAGCCACTAACTATGGCTACACCTTC.

V gene TRBV5-1 combines with J gene TRBJ1-6; possibly TRBD1 for D (5 bases). The CDR3 has 14 residues. V gave up 1 base and J gave up 8 bases, with 10 bases separating them. The germline V gene encodes CDR1 SGHRS and CDR2 YFSETQ. The CDR3: CASSLRGGDSPLHF. The DNA of the CDR3 is TGCGCCAGCAGCTTGCGGGGAGGGGATTCACCCCTCCACTTT.

This clonotype was counted at least ten times. The chain couples TRBV6-6 to TRBJ2-1; D uncertain. V dropped 6 bases and J dropped 6 bases, with 9 bases sitting between them. The CDR3 is 12 residues long. Germline CDR1 and CDR2: MNHNY and SVGAGI (reference sequence). Here the CDR3 reads CASSWVTNEQFF. The CDR3 region has the DNA TGTGCCAGCAGCTGGGTTACCAATGAGCAGTTCTTC.

The genes are TRBV5-1 and TRBJ2-7; maybe TRBD2 (7 bases). Germline assignment: CDR1 SGHRS and CDR2 YFSETQ. The V and J ends lost 6 bases and 0 bases respectively, with 13 bases between them. The CDR3 runs 14 residues. In DNA form, the CDR3 reads TGCGCCAGCATGAGGGGGGGAGACTCCTACGAGCAGTACTTC. Amino acid sequence: CASMRGGDSYEQYF.

Ten or more counts support this clonotype. The chain uses TRBV5-8 and TRBJ1-5; D unclear. V was pared by 0 bases and J by 0 bases, with 7 bases between. Germline V lookup: CDR1 SGHTS, CDR2 YDEGEE. The CDR3 sequence is 15 residues long. DNA for the CDR3: TGTGCCAGCAGCTTGGGTCCGGGTAGCAATCAGCCCCAGCATTTT. This gives the protein CASSLGPGSNQPQHF.

There are many counts of this clonotype. The chain uses TRBV13 and TRBJ1-1; D remains ambiguous. From germline, CDR1 is PRHDT and CDR2 FYEKMQ (reference sequence). Trimming stripped 2 bases from V and 1 base from J, with 8 bases between. The CDR3 loop spans 14 amino acids. The CDR3 coding sequence is TGTGCCAGCAGCTTATCTTCAGGGAACACTGAAGCTTTCTTT. It is translated as CASSLSSGNTEAFF.

As DNA, the CDR3 is TGTGCCAGCAGTTCTGAGGAAGAAGAGACCCAGTACTTC. It translates to CASSSEEEETQYF. The V and J genes are TRBV27 and TRBJ2-5; D uncertain. V was clipped by 4 bases and J by 3 bases, with 9 bases between them. In germline, CDR1 is MNHEY, CDR2 SMNVEV (reference sequence). CDR3 length: 13 residues.

The rearrangement links TRBV29-1 to TRBJ1-1; the match to TRBD1 covers 11 bases. Trimming took 4 bases from V and 8 from J; bases not matched to a gene: 3. Germline-derived CDR1 and CDR2 are SQVTM and ANQGSEA. This CDR3 comprises 12 residues. The CDR3 protein is CSVGGTGGEAFF. CDR3 nucleotides: TGCAGCGTTGGGGGGACAGGGGGGGAAGCTTTCTTT.